This TCR beta chain appears in the sequencing data of a study of cytomegalovirus exposure and HLA in healthy donors. Turning to the study itself: Earlier results showed 117 million unique TCR beta sequences derived from roughly 190 million T cells.

Primers for the PCR totalled 60 Vbeta and 13 Jbeta. Sequencing was performed with immunoSEQ multiplex PCR; in TCRdb, only in-frame clones are kept and a portion is missing. The sample includes roughly 110,000 clones, approximately 79% of them seen just once. The germline V gene has CDR1 SNHLY and CDR2 FYNNEI. V was trimmed by 11 bases and J by 7 bases, leaving 18 bases between them. The CDR3 contains 13 residues. The clonotype was recovered from a middle-aged woman in good health and CMV-seropositive. This chain joins TRBV2 and TRBJ1-5, with a possible D match to TRBD1 (5 bases). The sequenced sample was PBMCs. CDR3 bases: TGTGCCTCTCGGGGGACCCCTGGGCAGCCCCAGCATTTT. Protein sequence: CASRGTPGQPQHF.